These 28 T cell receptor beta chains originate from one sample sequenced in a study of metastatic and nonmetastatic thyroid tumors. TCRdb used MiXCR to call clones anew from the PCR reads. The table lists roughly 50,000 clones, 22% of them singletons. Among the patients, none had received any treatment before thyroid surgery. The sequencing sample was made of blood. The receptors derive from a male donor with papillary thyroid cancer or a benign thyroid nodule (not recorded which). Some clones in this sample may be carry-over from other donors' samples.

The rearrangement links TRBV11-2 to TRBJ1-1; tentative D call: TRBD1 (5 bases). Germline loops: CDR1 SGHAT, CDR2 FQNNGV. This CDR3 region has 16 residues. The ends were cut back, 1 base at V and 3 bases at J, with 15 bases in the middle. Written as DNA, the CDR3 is TGTGCCAGCAGCTTAGTGGTGGGATGGGGGGACACTGAAGCTTTCTTT. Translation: CASSLVVGWGDTEAFF. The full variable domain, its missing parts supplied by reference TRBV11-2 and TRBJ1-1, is EAGVAQSPRYKIIEKRQSVAFWCNPISGHATLYWYQQILGQGPKLLIQFQNNGVVDDSQLPKDRFSAERLKGVDSTLKIQPAKLEDSAVYLCASSLVVGWGDTEAFFGQGTRLTVV.

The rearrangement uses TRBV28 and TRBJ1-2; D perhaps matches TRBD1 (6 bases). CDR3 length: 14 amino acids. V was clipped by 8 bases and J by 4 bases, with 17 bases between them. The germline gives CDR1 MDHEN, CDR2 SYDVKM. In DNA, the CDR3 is TGTGCCAGCGGGGCGGGGGGCCCTTCCTATGGCTACACCTTC. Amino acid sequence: CASGAGGPSYGYTF.

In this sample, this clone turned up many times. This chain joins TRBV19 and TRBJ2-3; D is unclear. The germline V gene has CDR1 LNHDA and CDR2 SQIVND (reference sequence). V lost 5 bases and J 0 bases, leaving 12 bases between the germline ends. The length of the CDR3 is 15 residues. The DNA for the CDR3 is TGTGCCAGTAGTGTCACACAGATTAGCACAGATACGCAGTATTTT. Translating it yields CASSVTQISTDTQYF.

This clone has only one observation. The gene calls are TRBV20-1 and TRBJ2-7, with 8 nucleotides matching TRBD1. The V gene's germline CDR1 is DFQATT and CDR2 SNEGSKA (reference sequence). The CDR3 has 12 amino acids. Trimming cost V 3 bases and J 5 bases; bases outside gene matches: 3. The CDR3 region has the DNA TGCAGTGCTAGTCTGACAGGGGACGAGCAGTACTTC. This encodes CSASLTGDEQYF.

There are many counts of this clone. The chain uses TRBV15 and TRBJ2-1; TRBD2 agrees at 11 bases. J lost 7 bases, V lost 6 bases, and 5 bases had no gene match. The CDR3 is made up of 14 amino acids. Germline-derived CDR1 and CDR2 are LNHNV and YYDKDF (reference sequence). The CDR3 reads CATREIAGGNEQFF. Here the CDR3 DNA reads TGTGCCACCAGGGAGATAGCGGGGGGGAATGAGCAGTTCTTC.

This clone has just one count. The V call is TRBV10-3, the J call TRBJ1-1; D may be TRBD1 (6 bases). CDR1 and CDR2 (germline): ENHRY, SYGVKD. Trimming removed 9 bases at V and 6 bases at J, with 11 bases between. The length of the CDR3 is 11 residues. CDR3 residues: CAIAGDAEAFF. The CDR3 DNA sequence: TGTGCCATAGCAGGGGATGCTGAAGCTTTCTTT.

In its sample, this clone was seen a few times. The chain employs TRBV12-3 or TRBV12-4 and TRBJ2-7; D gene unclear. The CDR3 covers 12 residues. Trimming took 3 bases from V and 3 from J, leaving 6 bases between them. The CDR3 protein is CASSFAVYEQYF. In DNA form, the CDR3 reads TGTGCCAGCAGTTTTGCCGTCTACGAGCAGTACTTC.

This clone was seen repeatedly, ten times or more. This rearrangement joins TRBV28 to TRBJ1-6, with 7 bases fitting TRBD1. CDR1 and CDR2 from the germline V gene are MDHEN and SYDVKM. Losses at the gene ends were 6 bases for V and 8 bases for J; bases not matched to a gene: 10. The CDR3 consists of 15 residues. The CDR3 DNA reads TGTGCCAGCAGCGCCACGGAGGGGGCGTATTCACCCCTCCACTTT. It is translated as CASSATEGAYSPLHF.

DNA for the CDR3: TGCAGTGCCAGCAGGGGGCTAACAGATACGCAGTATTTT. It encodes CSASRGLTDTQYF. The chain employs TRBV20-1 and TRBJ2-3; 8 bases line up with TRBD1. Germline loops: CDR1 DFQATT, CDR2 SNEGSKA (reference sequence). The V and J ends lost 6 bases and 3 bases, in that order; junction bases with no gene match: 5. The CDR3 runs 13 residues.

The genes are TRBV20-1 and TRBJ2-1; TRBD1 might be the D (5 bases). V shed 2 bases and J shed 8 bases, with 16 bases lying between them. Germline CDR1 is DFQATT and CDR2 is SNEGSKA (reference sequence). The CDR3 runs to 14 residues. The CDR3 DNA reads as TGCAGTGCTAGAAGGGGCTCCCGCGTCCATGAGCAGTTCTTC. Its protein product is CSARRGSRVHEQFF.

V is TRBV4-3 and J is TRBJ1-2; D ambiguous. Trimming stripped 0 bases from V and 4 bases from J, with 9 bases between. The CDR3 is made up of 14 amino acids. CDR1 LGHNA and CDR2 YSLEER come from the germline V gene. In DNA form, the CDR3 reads TGCGCCAGCAGCCAAGACAGGACTCTCTATGGCTACACCTTC. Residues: CASSQDRTLYGYTF.

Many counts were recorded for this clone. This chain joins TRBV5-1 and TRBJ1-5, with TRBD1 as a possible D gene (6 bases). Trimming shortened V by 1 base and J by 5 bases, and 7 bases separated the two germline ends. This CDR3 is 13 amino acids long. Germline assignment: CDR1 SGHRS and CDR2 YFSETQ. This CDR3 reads CASSLRGDQPQHF. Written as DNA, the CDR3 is TGCGCCAGCAGCTTGAGGGGGGATCAGCCCCAGCATTTT.

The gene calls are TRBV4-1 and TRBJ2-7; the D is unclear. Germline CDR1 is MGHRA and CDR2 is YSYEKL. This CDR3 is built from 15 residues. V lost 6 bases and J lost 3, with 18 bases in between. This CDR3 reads CASSEIRSANYEQYF. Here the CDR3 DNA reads TGCGCCAGCAGTGAAATTCGGTCGGCGAACTACGAGCAGTACTTC.

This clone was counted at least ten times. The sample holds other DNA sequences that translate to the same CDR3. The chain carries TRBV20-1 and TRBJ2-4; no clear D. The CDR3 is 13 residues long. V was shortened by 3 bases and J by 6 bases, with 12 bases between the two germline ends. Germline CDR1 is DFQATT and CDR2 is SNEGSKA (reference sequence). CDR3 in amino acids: CSARWQETNIQYF. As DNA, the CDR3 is TGCAGTGCTAGGTGGCAAGAGACAAACATTCAGTACTTC.

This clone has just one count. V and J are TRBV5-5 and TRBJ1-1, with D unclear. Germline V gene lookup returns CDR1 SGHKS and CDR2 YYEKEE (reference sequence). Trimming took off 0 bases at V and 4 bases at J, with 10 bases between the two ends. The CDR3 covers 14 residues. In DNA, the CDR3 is TGTGCCAGCAGCTTGGAATCCGGAGGCACTGAAGCTTTCTTT. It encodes CASSLESGGTEAFF.

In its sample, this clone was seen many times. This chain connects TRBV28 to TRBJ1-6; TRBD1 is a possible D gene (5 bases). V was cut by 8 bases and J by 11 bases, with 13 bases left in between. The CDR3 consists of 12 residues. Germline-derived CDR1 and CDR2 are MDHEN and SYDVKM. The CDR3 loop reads CASSSGGTPLHF. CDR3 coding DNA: TGTGCCAGCTCCTCGGGGGGGACACCCCTCCACTTT.

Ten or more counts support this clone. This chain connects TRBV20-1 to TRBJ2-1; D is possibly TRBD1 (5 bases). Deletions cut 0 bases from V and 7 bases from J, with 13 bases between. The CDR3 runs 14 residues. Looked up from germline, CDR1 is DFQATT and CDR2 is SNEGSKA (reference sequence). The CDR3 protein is CSAREGRDLNEQFF. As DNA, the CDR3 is TGCAGTGCTAGAGAAGGCAGGGATTTGAATGAGCAGTTCTTC.

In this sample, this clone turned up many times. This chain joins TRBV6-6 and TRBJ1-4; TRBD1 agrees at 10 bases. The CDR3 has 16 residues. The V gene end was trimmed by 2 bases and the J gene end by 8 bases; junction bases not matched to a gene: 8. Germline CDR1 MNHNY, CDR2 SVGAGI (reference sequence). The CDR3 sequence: CASSYTGGTGEEKLFF. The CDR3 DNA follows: TGTGCCAGCAGTTACACAGGAGGGACAGGGGAGGAAAAACTGTTTTTT.

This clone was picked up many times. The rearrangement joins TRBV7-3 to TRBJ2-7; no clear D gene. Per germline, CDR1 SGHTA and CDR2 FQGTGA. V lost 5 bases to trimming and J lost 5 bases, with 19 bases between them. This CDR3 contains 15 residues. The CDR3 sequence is CASSLTPSMGNEQYF. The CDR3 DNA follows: TGTGCCAGCAGCCTCACCCCATCAATGGGGAACGAGCAGTACTTC.

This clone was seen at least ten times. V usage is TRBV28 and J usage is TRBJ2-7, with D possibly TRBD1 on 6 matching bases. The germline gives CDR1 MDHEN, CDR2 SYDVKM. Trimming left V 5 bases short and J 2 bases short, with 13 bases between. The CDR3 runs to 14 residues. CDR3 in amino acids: CASSRGHGPYEQYF. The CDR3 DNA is TGTGCCAGCAGTAGGGGACACGGGCCCTACGAGCAGTACTTC.

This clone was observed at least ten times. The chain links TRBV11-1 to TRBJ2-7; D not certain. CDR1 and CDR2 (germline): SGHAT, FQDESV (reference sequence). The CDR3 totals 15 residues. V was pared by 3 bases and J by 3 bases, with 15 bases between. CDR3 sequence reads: CASSFEAAGGYEQYF. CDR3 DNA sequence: TGTGCCAGCAGCTTTGAGGCAGCCGGCGGCTACGAGCAGTACTTC. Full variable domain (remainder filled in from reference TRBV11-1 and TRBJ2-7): EAEVAQSPRYKITEKSQAVAFWCDPISGHATLYWYRQILGQGPELLVQFQDESVVDDSQLPKDRFSAERLKGVDSTLKIQPAELGDSAMYLCASSFEAAGGYEQYFGPGTRLTVT.

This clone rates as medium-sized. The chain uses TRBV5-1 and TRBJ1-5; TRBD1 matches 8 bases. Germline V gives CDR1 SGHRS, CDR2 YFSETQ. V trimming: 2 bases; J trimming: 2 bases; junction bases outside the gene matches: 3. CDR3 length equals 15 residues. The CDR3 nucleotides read TGCGCCAGCAGCTTTGGGACAGGTGGCAATCAGCCCCAGCATTTT. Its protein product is CASSFGTGGNQPQHF.

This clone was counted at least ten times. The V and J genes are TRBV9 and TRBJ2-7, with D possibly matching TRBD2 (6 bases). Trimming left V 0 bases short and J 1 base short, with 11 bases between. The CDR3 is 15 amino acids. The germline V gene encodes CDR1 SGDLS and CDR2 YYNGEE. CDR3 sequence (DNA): TGTGCCAGCAGCGTAGCCGGGGCGGGGTCCTACGAGCAGTACTTC. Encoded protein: CASSVAGAGSYEQYF.

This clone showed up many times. CDR3 in DNA: TGCAGTGCTAAACCCGGAGATACGCAGTATTTT. Its translation: CSAKPGDTQYF. V gene TRBV20-1 combines with J gene TRBJ2-3; D is uncertain. Deletions cut 4 bases from V and 5 bases from J, with 7 bases between. The germline CDR1 and CDR2 sequences are DFQATT and SNEGSKA (reference sequence). The length of the CDR3 is 11 residues.

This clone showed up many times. The CDR3, as DNA: TGTGCCAGCAGCCAAGGGCCGGGGCCCTACAATGAGCAGTTCTTC. Its protein product is CASSQGPGPYNEQFF. This chain links TRBV14 with TRBJ2-1; D may be TRBD1 or TRBD2 (5 bases each). The CDR3 spans 15 residues. V lost 1 base and J lost 2, with 9 bases in between. Germline-derived CDR1 and CDR2 are SGHDN and FVKESK.

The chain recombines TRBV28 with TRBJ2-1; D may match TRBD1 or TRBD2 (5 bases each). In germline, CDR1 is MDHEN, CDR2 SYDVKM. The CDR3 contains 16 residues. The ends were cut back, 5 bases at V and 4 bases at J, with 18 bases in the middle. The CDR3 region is CASSPLAGTLYNEQFF. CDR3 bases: TGTGCCAGCAGTCCTCTGGCAGGGACCCTATACAATGAGCAGTTCTTC.

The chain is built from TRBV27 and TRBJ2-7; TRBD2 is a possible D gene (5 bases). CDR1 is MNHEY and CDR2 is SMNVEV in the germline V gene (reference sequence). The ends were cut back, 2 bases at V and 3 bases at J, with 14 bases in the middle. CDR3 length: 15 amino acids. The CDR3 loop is CASSLKPMGDYEQYF. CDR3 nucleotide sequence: TGTGCCAGCAGTTTAAAGCCCATGGGAGACTACGAGCAGTACTTC.

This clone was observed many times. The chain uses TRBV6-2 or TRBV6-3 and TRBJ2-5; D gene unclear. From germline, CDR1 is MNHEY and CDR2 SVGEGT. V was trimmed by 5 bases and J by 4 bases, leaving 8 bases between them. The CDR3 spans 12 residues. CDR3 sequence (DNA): TGTGCCAGCAGTGTAAGGGCAGAGACCCAGTACTTC. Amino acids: CASSVRAETQYF.